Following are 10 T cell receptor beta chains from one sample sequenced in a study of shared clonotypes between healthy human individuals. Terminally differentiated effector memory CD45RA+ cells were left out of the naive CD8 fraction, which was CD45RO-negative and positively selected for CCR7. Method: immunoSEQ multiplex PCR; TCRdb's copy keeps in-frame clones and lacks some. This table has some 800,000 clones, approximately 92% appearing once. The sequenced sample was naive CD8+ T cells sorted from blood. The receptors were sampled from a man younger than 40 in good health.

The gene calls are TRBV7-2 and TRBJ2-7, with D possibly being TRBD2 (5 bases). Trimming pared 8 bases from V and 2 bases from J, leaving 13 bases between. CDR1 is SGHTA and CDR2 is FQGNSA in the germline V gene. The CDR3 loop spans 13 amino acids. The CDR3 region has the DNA TGTGCCAGCGGCGAGGGTGCCCCCTACGAGCAGTACTTC. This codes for CASGEGAPYEQYF. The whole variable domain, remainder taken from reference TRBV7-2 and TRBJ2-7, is GAGVSQSPSNKVTEKGKDVELRCDPISGHTALYWYRQSLGQGLEFLIYFQGNSAPDKSGLPSDRFSAERTGGSVSTLTIQRTQQEDSAVYLCASGEGAPYEQYFGPGTRLTVT.

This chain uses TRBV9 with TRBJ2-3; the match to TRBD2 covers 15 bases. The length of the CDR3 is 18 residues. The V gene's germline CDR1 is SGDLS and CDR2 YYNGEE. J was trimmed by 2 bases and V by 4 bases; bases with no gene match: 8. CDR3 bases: TGTGCCAGCAGCCCGGGACTAGCGGGAGGTACCCCCACAGATACGCAGTATTTT. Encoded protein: CASSPGLAGGTPTDTQYF.

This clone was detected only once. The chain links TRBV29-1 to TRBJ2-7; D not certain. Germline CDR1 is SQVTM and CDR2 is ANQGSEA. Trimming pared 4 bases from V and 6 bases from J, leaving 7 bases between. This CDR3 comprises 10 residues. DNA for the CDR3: TGCAGCGTTGGATCAGGCGAGCAGTACTTC. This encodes CSVGSGEQYF.

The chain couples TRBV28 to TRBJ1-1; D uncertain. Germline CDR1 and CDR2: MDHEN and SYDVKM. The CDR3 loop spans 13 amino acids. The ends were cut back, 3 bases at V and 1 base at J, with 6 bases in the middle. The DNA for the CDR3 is TGTGCCAGCAGTTTTACATCGAACACTGAAGCTTTCTTT. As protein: CASSFTSNTEAFF.

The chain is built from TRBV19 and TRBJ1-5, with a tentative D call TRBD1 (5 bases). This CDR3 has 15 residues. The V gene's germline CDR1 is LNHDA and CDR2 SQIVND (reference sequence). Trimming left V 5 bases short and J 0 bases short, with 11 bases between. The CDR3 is CASSWTPDSNQPQHF. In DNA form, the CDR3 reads TGTGCCAGTAGTTGGACACCCGATAGCAATCAGCCCCAGCATTTT.

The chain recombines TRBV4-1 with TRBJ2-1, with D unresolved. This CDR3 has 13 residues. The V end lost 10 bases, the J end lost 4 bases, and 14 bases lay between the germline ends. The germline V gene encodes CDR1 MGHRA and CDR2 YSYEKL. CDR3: CATRAGNYNEQFF. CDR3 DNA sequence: TGCGCCACCCGTGCAGGTAATTACAATGAGCAGTTCTTC.

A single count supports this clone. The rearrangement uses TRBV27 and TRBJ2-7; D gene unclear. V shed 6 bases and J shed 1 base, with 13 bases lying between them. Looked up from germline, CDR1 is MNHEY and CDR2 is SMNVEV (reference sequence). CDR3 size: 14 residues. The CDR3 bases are TGTGCCAGCAGCTTTTCTTTCGGATCCTACGAGCAGTACTTC. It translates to CASSFSFGSYEQYF.

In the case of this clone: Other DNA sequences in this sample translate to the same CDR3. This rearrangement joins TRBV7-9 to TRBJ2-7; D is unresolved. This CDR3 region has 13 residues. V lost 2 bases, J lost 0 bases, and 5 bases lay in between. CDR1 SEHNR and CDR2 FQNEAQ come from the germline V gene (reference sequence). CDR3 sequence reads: CASSLTSSYEQYF. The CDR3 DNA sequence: TGTGCCAGCAGCTTAACTTCCTCCTACGAGCAGTACTTC.

CDR3 nucleotide sequence: TGTGCCAGCAGCTCCCGGGCCATCGGGGGCCCAGTCTACGAGCAGTACTTC. It translates to CASSSRAIGGPVYEQYF. This chain joins TRBV7-6 and TRBJ2-7, with D perhaps matching TRBD1 or TRBD2 (6 bases each). The CDR3 totals 17 residues. CDR1 is SGHVS and CDR2 is FNYEAQ in the germline V gene. The V end lost 4 bases, the J end lost 3 bases, and 22 bases lay between the germline ends.

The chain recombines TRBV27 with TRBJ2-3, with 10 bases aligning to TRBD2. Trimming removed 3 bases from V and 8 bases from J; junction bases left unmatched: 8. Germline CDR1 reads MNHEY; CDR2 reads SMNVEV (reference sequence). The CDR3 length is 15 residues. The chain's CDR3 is CASSFRAGGPRTQYF. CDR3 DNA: TGTGCCAGCAGTTTTCGAGCGGGAGGGCCGCGTACGCAGTATTTT.